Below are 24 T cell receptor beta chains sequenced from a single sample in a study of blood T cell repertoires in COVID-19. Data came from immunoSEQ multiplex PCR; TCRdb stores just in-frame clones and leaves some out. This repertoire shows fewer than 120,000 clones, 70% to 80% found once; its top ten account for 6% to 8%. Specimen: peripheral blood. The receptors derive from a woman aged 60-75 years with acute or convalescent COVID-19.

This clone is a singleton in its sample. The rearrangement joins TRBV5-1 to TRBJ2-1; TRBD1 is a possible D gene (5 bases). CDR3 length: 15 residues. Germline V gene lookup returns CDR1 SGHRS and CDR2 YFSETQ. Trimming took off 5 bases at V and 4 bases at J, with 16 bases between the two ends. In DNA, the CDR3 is TGCGCCAGCAGGTTGACAGAAAACACTTACAATGAGCAGTTCTTC. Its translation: CASRLTENTYNEQFF.

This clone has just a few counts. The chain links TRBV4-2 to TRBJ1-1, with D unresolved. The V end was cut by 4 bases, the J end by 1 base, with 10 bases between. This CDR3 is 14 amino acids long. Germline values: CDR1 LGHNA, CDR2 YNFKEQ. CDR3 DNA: TGTGCCAGCAGCCGGCTGGAGGAGAACACTGAAGCTTTCTTT. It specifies CASSRLEENTEAFF.

The CDR3 protein is CASSLQGQTFSGNTIYF. CDR3 nucleotides: TGTGCCAGCAGCTTACAGGGACAGACTTTCTCTGGAAACACCATATATTTT. The rearrangement uses TRBV7-8 and TRBJ1-3; 7 positions agree with TRBD1. Germline CDR1 reads SGHVS; CDR2 reads FQNEAQ. CDR3 size: 17 residues. The V segment lost 2 bases and the J segment 0 bases; nucleotides outside the gene matches: 7.

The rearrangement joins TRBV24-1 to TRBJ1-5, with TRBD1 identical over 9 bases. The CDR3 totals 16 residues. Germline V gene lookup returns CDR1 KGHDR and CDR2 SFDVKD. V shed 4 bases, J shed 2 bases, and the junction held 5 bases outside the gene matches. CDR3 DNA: TGTGCCACCAGTGAAGAACAGGGGGCTGGCAATCAGCCCCAGCATTTT. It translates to CATSEEQGAGNQPQHF.

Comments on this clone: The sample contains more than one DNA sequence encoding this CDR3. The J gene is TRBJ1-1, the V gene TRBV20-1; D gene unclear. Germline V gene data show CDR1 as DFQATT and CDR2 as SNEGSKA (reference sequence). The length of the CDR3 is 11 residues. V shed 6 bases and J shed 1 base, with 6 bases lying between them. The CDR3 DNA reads TGCAGTGCAAGACAGAACACTGAAGCTTTCTTT. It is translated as CSARQNTEAFF.

CDR3 sequence reads: CAISGSAGNLNTEAFF. In DNA form, the CDR3 reads TGTGCCATCAGTGGGTCGGCAGGGAATTTGAACACTGAAGCTTTCTTT. The V call is TRBV10-3, the J call TRBJ1-1, with D perhaps TRBD1 (5 bases). Germline CDR1 is ENHRY and CDR2 is SYGVKD. The CDR3 runs to 16 residues. Trimming cost V 4 bases and J 0 bases, with 15 bases left between them.

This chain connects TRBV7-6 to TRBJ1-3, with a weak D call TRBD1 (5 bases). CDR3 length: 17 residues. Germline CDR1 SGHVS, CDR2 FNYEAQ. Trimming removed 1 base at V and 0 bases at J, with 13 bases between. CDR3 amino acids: CASSLEAGLGSGNTIYF. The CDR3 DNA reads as TGTGCCAGCAGCTTAGAGGCAGGGCTCGGCTCTGGAAACACCATATATTTT. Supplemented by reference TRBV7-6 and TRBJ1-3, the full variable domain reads GAGVSQSPRYKVTKRGQDVALRCDPISGHVSLYWYRQALGQGPEFLTYFNYEAQQDKSGLPNDRFSAERPEGSISTLTIQRTEQRDSAMYRCASSLEAGLGSGNTIYFGEGSWLTVV.

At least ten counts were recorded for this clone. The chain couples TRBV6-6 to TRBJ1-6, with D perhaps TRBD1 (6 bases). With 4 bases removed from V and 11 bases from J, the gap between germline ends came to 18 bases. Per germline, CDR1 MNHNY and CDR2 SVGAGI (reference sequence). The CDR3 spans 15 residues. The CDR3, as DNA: TGTGCCAGCAGTTGGGGTACAGGGTCAAATCCACCCCTCCACTTT. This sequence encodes CASSWGTGSNPPLHF.

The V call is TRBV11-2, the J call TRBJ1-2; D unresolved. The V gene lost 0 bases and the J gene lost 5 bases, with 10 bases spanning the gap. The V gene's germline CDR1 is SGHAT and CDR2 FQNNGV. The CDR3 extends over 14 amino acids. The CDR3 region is CASSLDLAAYGYTF. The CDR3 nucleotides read TGTGCCAGCAGCTTAGATCTAGCGGCTTATGGCTACACCTTC.

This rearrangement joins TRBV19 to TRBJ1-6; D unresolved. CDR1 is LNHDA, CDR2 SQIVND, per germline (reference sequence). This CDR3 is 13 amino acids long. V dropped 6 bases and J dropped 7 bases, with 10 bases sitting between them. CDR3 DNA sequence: TGTGCCAGTAGCCCTCTCGGGAATTCACCCCTCCACTTT. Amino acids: CASSPLGNSPLHF.

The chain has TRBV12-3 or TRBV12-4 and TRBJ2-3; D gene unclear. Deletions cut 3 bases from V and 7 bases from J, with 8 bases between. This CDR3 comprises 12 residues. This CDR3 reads CASSLADYTQYF. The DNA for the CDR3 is TGTGCCAGCAGTTTGGCTGATTATACGCAGTATTTT.

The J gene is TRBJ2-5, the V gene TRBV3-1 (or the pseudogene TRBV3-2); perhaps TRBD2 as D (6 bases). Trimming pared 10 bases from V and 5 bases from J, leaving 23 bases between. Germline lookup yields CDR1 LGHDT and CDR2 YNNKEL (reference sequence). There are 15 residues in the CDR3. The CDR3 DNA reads TGTGCCACCACCCCGGGGGAGCGAGGGTCGGAGACCCAGTACTTC. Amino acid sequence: CATTPGERGSETQYF.

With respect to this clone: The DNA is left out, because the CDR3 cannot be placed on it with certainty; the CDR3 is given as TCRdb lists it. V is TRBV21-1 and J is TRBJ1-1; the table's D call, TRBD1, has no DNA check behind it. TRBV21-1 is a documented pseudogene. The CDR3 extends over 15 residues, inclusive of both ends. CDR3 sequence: CASSKWAPGNTEAFF.

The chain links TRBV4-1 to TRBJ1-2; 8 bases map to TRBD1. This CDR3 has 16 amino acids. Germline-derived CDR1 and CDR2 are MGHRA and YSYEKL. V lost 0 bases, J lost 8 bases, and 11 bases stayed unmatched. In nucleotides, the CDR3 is TGCGCCAGCAGCCAAGAGACAGGGGTTCGAGGTTGGGGCTACACCTTC. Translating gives CASSQETGVRGWGYTF.

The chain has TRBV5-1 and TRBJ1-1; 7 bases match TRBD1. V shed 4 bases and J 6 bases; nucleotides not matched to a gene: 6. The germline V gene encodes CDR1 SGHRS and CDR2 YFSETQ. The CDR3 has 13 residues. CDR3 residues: CASSLGTVAEAFF. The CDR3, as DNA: TGCGCCAGCAGCCTTGGGACAGTAGCTGAAGCTTTCTTT.

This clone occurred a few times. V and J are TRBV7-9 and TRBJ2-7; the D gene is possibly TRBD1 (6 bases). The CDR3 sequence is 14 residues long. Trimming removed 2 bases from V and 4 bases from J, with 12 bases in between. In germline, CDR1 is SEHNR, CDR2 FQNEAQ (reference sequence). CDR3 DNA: TGTGCCAGCAGCTTATCGGGACACCAGTACGAGCAGTACTTC. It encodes CASSLSGHQYEQYF.

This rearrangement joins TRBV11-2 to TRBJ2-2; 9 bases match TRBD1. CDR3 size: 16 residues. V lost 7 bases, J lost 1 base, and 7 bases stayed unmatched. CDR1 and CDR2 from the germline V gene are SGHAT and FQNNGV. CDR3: CASIPWGQGNTGELFF. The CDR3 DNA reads TGTGCCAGCATCCCGTGGGGACAGGGGAACACCGGGGAGCTGTTTTTT.

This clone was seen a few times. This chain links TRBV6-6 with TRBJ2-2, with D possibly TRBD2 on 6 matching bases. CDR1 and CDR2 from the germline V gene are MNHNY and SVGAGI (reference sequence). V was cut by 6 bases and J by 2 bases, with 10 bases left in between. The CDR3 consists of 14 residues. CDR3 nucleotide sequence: TGTGCCAGCAGAACGGGAGCAAACACCGGGGAGCTGTTTTTT. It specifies CASRTGANTGELFF.

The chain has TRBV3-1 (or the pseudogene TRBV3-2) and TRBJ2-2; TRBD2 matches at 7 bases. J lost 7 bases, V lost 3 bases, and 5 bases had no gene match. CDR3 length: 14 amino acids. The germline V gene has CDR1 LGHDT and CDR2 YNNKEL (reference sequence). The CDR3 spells CASSQGGVDGELFF. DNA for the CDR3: TGTGCCAGCAGCCAGGGGGGGGTCGACGGGGAGCTGTTTTTT.

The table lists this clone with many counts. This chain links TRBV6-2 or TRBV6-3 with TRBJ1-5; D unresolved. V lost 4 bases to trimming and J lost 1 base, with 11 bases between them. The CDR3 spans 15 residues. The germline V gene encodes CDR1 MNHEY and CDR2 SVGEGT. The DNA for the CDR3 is TGTGCCAGCAGTTTGGGCTCCGGAAGCAATCAGCCCCAGCATTTT. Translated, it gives CASSLGSGSNQPQHF.

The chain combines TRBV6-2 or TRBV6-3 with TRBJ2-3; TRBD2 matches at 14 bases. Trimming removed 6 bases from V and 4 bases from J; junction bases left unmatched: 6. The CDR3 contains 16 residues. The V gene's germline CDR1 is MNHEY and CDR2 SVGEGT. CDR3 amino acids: CASSPRTSGGPDTQYF. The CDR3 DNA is TGTGCCAGCAGCCCCCGGACTAGCGGGGGGCCAGATACGCAGTATTTT.

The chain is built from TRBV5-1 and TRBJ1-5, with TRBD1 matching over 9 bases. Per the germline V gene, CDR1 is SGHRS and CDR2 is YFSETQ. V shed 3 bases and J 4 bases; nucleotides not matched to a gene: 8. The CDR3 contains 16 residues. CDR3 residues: CASSWGTGFGNQPQHF. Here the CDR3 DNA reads TGCGCCAGCAGCTGGGGGACAGGGTTTGGAAATCAGCCCCAGCATTTT.

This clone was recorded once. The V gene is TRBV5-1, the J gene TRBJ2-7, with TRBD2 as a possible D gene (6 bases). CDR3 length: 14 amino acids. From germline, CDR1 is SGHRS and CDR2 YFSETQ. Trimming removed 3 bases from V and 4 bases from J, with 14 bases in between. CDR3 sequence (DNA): TGCGCCAGCAGCTCGGGGGACCTATGGTACGAGCAGTACTTC. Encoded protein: CASSSGDLWYEQYF.

CDR3 nucleotide sequence: TGTGCCAGCAGTTTAGGAGGCAGGGGGAAAACCGGGGAGCTGTTTTTT. Translation: CASSLGGRGKTGELFF. The chain has TRBV28 and TRBJ2-2, with TRBD1 matching over 7 bases. The germline V gene has CDR1 MDHEN and CDR2 SYDVKM. J lost 5 bases, V lost 2 bases, and 8 bases had no gene match. This CDR3 is built from 16 residues.